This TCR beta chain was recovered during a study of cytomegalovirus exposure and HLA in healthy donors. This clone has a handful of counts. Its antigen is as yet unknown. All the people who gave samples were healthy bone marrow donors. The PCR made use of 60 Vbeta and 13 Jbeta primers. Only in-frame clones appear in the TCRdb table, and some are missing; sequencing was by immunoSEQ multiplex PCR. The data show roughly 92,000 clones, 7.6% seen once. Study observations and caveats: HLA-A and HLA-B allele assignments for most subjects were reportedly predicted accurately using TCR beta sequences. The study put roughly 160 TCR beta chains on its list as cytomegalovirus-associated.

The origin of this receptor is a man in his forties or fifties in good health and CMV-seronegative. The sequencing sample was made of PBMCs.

CDR3 loop: CASGDGTGNNEQFF. CDR3 nucleotides: TGTGCTAGTGGTGACGGGACAGGGAACAATGAGCAGTTCTTC. The chain couples TRBV12-5 to TRBJ2-1; 9 bases map to TRBD1. The CDR3 spans 14 residues. V shed 5 bases and J 5 bases; nucleotides not matched to a gene: 4. Germline-derived CDR1 and CDR2 are LGHNT and FRNRAP.